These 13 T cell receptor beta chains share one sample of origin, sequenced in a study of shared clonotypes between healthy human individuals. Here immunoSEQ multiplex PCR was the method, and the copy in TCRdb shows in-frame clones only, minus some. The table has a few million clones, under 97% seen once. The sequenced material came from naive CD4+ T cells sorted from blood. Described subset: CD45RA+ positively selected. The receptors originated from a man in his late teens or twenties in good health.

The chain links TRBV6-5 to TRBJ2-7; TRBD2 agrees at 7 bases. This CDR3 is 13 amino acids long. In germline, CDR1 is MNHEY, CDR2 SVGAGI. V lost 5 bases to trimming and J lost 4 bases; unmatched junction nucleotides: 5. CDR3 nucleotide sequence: TGTGCCAGCAGTCGGACTAGTAAGTACGAGCAGTACTTC. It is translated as CASSRTSKYEQYF.

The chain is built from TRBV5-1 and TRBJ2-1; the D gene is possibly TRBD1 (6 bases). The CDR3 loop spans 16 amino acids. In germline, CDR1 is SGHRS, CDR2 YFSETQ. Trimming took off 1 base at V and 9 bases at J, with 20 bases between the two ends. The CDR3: CASSLRFPGDGGEQFF. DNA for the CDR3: TGCGCCAGCAGCTTGAGATTCCCAGGGGATGGAGGTGAGCAGTTCTTC.

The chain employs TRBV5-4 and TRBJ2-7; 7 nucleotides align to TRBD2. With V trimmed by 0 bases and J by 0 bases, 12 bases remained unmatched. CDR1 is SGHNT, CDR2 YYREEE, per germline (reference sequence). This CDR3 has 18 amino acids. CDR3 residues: CASSLGSLKRGLSYEQYF. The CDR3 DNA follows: TGTGCCAGCAGCTTGGGATCGTTAAAGCGGGGCCTCTCCTACGAGCAGTACTTC.

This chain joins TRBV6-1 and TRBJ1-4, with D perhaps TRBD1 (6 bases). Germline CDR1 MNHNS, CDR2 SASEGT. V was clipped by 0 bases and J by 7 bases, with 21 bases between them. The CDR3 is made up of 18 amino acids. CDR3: CASSEASRGARGGEKLFF. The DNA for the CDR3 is TGTGCCAGCAGTGAAGCGAGTAGGGGGGCGCGAGGCGGTGAAAAACTGTTTTTT.

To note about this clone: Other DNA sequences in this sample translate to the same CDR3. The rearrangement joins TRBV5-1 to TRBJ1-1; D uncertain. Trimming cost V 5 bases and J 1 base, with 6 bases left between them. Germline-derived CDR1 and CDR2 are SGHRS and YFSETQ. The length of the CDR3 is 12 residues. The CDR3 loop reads CASSTGNTEAFF. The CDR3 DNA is TGCGCCAGCAGTACGGGGAACACTGAAGCTTTCTTT.

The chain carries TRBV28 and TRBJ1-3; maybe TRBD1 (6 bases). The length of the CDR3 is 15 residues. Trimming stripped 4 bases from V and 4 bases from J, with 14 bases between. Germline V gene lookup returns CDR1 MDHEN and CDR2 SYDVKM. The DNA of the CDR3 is TGTGCCAGCAGTTCGCCTCAGGGGATCGGAAACACCATATATTTT. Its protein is CASSSPQGIGNTIYF.

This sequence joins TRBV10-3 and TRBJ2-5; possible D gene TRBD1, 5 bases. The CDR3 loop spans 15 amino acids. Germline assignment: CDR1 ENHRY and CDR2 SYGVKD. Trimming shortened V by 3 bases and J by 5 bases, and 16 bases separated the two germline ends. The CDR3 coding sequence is TGTGCCATCAGTGAAGGTCAGGGAAAAATGGAGACCCAGTACTTC. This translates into CAISEGQGKMETQYF.

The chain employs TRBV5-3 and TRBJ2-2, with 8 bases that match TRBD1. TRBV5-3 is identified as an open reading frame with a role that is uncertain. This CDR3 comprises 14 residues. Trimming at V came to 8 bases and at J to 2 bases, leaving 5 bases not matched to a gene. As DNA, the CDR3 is TGTGCCAGTATGGACAGGGACAACACCGGGGAGCTGTTTTTT. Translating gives CASMDRDNTGELFF.

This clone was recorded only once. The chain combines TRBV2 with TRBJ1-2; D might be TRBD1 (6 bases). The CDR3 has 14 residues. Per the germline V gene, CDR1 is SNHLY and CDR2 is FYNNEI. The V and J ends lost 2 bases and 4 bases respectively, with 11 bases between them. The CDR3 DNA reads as TGTGCCAGCAGTGAAATAGGGGGAGGCTATGGCTACACCTTC. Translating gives CASSEIGGGYGYTF.

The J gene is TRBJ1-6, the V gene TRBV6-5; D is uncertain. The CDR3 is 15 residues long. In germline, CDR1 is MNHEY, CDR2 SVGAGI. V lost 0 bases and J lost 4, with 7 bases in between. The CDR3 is CASSYSVGYNSPLHF. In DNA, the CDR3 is TGTGCCAGCAGTTACTCCGTTGGTTATAATTCACCCCTCCACTTT.

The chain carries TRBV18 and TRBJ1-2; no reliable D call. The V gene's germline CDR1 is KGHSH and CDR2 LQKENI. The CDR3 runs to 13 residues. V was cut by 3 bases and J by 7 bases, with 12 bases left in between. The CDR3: CASSPGSALGYTF. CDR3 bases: TGTGCCAGCTCACCGGGGTCCGCGCTTGGCTACACCTTC.

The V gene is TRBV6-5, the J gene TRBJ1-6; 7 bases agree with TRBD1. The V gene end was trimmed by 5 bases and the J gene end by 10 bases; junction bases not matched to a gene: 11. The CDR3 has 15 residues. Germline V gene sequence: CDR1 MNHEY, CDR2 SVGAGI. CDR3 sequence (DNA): TGTGCCAGCAGTGGTCGGGACAGTGGGGAATCACCCCTCCACTTT. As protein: CASSGRDSGESPLHF.

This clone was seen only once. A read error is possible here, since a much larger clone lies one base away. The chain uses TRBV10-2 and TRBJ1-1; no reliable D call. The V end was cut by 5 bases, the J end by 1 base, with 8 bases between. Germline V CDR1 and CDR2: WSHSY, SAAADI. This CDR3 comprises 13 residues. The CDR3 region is CASSLDGNTEAFF. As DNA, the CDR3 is TGCGCCAGCAGTTTGGACGGGAACACTGAAGCTTTCTTT.